This T cell receptor (beta chain) was recovered during a study of monozygotic twins with inflammatory bowel disease. The CDR3 totals 18 residues. The germline CDR1 and CDR2 sequences are SGHDT and YYEEEE. The authors drew 2 to 2.5 ml of blood from each donor. Each of TCRalpha and TCRbeta cDNA went through two nested PCRs, lasting approximately 16 and 9 cycles. No DNA is given; TCRdb re-called the 5' RACE reads and lists each CDR3 protein once. This sample's table has hundreds of thousands of distinct CDR3 sequences. Sequenced material: blood. The receptor was isolated from a human donor with ulcerative colitis or Crohn's disease, or a healthy co-twin of an affected twin (not recorded which). The J gene is TRBJ2-6, the V gene TRBV5-6; TCRdb selects TRBD1, and the lack of DNA leaves this call unchecked. The CDR3 region is CASSLAGTPSSGANVLTF.